The sequence of this T cell receptor beta chain was determined in a study of blood T cell repertoires in COVID-19. Turning to the study itself: Samples taken during acute and convalescent COVID-19 were collected in the United States, Italy and Spain. Nucleic acid was either cDNA or gDNA, and it came from T cells, B-cell-depleted T cells, or PBMCs.

In the source study's methods: Quantification of nucleated cells was approximated via reference gene primer amplification. TCRdb's table, derived via immunoSEQ multiplex PCR, lists solely in-frame clones and lacks some. V, J and clone size are those of that table, while D and trimming were read from the DNA. The profile covers under 250,000 clones, with over 70% appearing a single time and about 8% taken by the ten largest. V was clipped by 1 base and J by 8 bases, with 15 bases between them. Germline V gives CDR1 SGHRS, CDR2 YFSETQ. This CDR3 spans 15 amino acids. This TCR was recovered from a woman aged 80 or older with acute or convalescent COVID-19. Sequenced: peripheral blood. The chain uses TRBV5-1 and TRBJ1-4, with a weak D call TRBD1 (5 bases). The CDR3 nucleotides are TGCGCCAGCAGCTTGAGGGGCACCTTGGGAGAAAAACTGTTTTTT. It codes for CASSLRGTLGEKLFF.